These T cell receptor beta chains were read from a single sample in a study of human T cells and chemical hapten exposure. TCRdb used MiXCR to reprocess the reads, holding one entry per CDR3 protein. Of about 120,000 distinct CDR3 sequences listed, around 9% are singletons. What was sequenced was whole blood. These receptors were taken from a human donor in good health. Some clones in this sample may be carry-over from other donors' samples. Each CDR3 is given with its conserved first and last residue.

v_gene	len	j_gene	CDR3aa
TRBV5-6	15	TRBJ2-1	CASSLGGGRAHEQFF
TRBV20-1	17	TRBJ2-1	CSARDRREDISYNEQFF
TRBV6-2/TRBV6-3	13	TRBJ2-5	CASSYRTQETQYF
TRBV4-3	15	TRBJ1-5	CASSQDWGSNQPQHF
TRBV29-1	11	TRBJ2-7	CSVPQGGEQYF
TRBV5-1	16	TRBJ1-1	CASSPGQGSTSTEAFF
TRBV12-3/TRBV12-4	12	TRBJ1-2	CASSLARLDYTF
TRBV25-1	16	TRBJ2-7	CASSEAGTLSSYEQYF
TRBV7-6	15	TRBJ2-3	CASSLGDRVTDTQYF
TRBV5-1	15	TRBJ2-1	CASSPDRGYYNEQFF
TRBV9	17	TRBJ2-7	CASSVDGERGYNDEQYF
TRBV7-2	15	TRBJ2-5	CASLKEAGGQETQYF
TRBV29-1	16	TRBJ1-2	CSVVPAASDPGRDYTF
TRBV7-2	14	TRBJ1-3	CASSLGDRTNTIYF
TRBV25-1	15	TRBJ2-7	CASSEVGGRSYEQYF
TRBV19	13	TRBJ2-3	CASSTGTRETQYF
TRBV7-9	15	TRBJ1-4	CASSLASGMKEKLFF
TRBV2	17	TRBJ1-5	CASSAGQGAMMVQPQHF
TRBV12-3/TRBV12-4	15	TRBJ2-7	CASSILAGAPYEQYF
TRBV6-2/TRBV6-3	12	TRBJ1-1	CASSRLNTEAFF
TRBV2	17	TRBJ2-3	CASSESPGLWSTDTQYF
TRBV20-1	14	TRBJ1-2	CSASSKSRIDGYTF
TRBV14	17	TRBJ2-7	CASSQDVGTGHSYEQYF
TRBV12-3/TRBV12-4	14	TRBJ2-7	CASRLRGANYEQYF
TRBV5-4	16	TRBJ2-1	CASSLVTSGTYNEQFF
TRBV18	15	TRBJ1-1	CASSPPTWGDTEAFF
TRBV2	13	TRBJ1-4	CASSAKVNEKLFF
TRBV6-5	15	TRBJ2-7	CASSSHGRSSYEQYF
TRBV7-9	14	TRBJ2-2	CASSWGETTGELFF
TRBV6-2/TRBV6-3	13	TRBJ2-7	CASSYSRAYEQYF
TRBV3-1	15	TRBJ1-3	CASSQGSGAGNTIYF
TRBV9	14	TRBJ2-7	CASSGQGDTYEQYF
TRBV19	12	TRBJ2-7	CASMGGTYEQYF
TRBV12-3/TRBV12-4	13	TRBJ2-2	CASSLAETGELFF
TRBV5-4	15	TRBJ2-3	CAYKPGSRPTDTQYF
TRBV29-1	19	TRBJ2-3	CSAGRPPGLAGGHTDTQYF
TRBV20-1	13	TRBJ2-2	CSARDRNTGELFF
TRBV24-1	15	TRBJ2-5	CATSDPVYLEETQYF
TRBV27	16	TRBJ1-5	CASSLSGFRGDQPQHF
TRBV5-1	16	TRBJ2-3	CASGMGRGLFTDTQYF
TRBV2	13	TRBJ1-2	CASSEEVLDGYTF
TRBV19	12	TRBJ1-2	CAIQIKGSGYTF
TRBV5-1	14	TRBJ2-3	CASSFTTPQNTQYF
TRBV12-5	15	TRBJ2-5	CASGLVPDSQETQYF
TRBV6-4	13	TRBJ2-1	CASSDRTSNEQFF
TRBV5-1	16	TRBJ1-2	CASSLATGLPDYGYTF
TRBV4-3	16	TRBJ2-7	CASSQYLNRVLYEQYF
TRBV29-1	13	TRBJ1-1	CSYGGMGNTEAFF
TRBV7-9	15	TRBJ2-7	CASSFRTGDIHEQYF
TRBV6-2/TRBV6-3	18	TRBJ2-4	CASRDGTGVSLAKNIQYF
TRBV6-1	14	TRBJ2-7	CASSAMTVTYEQYF
TRBV12-3/TRBV12-4	14	TRBJ2-1	CASSQPGPLHEQFF